Listed below are T cell receptor beta chains from one sample, sequenced in a study of shared clonotypes between healthy human individuals. The method was immunoSEQ multiplex PCR; TCRdb's version includes in-frame clones alone and lacks a portion of them. The data contain some 2,100,000 clones, 90% to 95% of them singletons. What was sequenced was naive CD8+ T cells from PBMCs. The receptors shown here come from a man between 18 and 29 years old in good health. Some clones in this sample may be carry-over from other donors' samples. Both conserved end residues are part of each CDR3. D genes are given only for firm matches. A clone size is listed for some rows: how often the clone was seen (once, few, many), or a class if it is expanded.

j_call d_call clone_size cdr3_length v_call cdr3_nt cdr3_aa
TRBJ2-7 TRBD2 NA 17 TRBV7-9 TGTGCCAGCAGCACTCAAACGGGACTAGCGGGGCCCTACGAGCAGTACTTC CASSTQTGLAGPYEQYF
TRBJ2-5 TRBD2 NA 16 TRBV7-6 TGTGCCAGCAGCTTAGCGCGTCTAGCGGGAACTGAGACCCAGTACTTC CASSLARLAGTETQYF
TRBJ1-4 NA NA 15 TRBV5-1 TGCGCCAGCAGCTTGGGGGGGCAGAGCAATGAAAAACTGTTTTTT CASSLGGQSNEKLFF
TRBJ1-2 NA NA 14 TRBV7-6 TGTGCCAGCAGCTCCAACATCGAGGGTAGGGGCTACACCTTC CASSSNIEGRGYTF
TRBJ2-1 NA once 16 TRBV4-3 TGCGCCAGCAGCCCCAGCCGCCGAGGGGGGAACAATGAGCAGTTCTTC CASSPSRRGGNNEQFF
TRBJ2-1 TRBD2 NA 15 TRBV11-2 TGTGCCAGCAGCCCGAGGACTAGCGGCAGACATGAGCAGTTCTTC CASSPRTSGRHEQFF
TRBJ1-2 NA NA 15 TRBV4-1 TGCGCCAGCAGCCAAGATGAGGGCACTAACTATGGCTACACCTTC CASSQDEGTNYGYTF
TRBJ2-5 NA NA 17 TRBV4-1 TGCGCCAGCAGCCAAGAGGGGGGGACAGGTGGACCAGAGACCCAGTACTTC CASSQEGGTGGPETQYF
TRBJ2-7 NA NA 16 TRBV29-1 TGCAGCGCCTGGTGGGCCGGGGCCTGTCGATCGTACGAGCAGTACTTC CSAWWAGACRSYEQYF
TRBJ2-2 TRBD1 NA 15 TRBV6-5 TGTGCCAGCAGCTCGGACAGGGGCGGCACCGGGGAGCTGTTTTTT CASSSDRGGTGELFF
TRBJ2-7 NA NA 17 TRBV27 TGTGCCAGCAGTTTAGCAGCGGGCGACGCTGGGTCGTACGAGCAGTACTTC CASSLAAGDAGSYEQYF
TRBJ2-7 TRBD2 NA 15 TRBV27 TGTGCCAGCAGCTACGGACTAGCGGGAGTGTACGAGCAGTACTTC CASSYGLAGVYEQYF
TRBJ2-4 NA NA 14 TRBV28 TGTGCCAGCATGGGGGAAGGGGCCAAAAACATTCAGTACTTC CASMGEGAKNIQYF
TRBJ2-2 NA NA 14 TRBV28 TGTGCCAGCGAACAGGGCTGGGGGACCGGGGAGCTGTTTTTT CASEQGWGTGELFF